The subject of this entry is one T cell receptor beta chain. The antigen is unknown. This entry belongs to a study of cytomegalovirus exposure and HLA in healthy donors. Primers included in the PCR were 60 Vbeta and 13 Jbeta primers. Sequencing was performed with immunoSEQ multiplex PCR; in TCRdb, only in-frame clones are kept and a portion is missing. The table has 80,000 to 100,000 clones, 70% to 85% seen once. Notes on the study in general: Among immune exposure information, only CMV serostatus was available.

V gave up 4 bases and J gave up 8 bases, with 17 bases separating them. The CDR3 runs to 13 residues. The germline V gene has CDR1 SQVTM and CDR2 ANQGSEA. Healthy people donating bone marrow made up the donors. The V and J genes are TRBV29-1 and TRBJ1-2, with a tentative D call TRBD1 (5 bases). The sequencing sample was made of PBMCs. The receptor was isolated from a man younger than 45 in good health and CMV-seropositive. This CDR3 reads CSVGEGAKRGYTF. In nucleotides, the CDR3 is TGCAGCGTTGGTGAAGGGGCCAAGCGAGGCTACACCTTC. The full variable domain, completed using reference TRBV29-1 and TRBJ1-2, is SAVISQKPSRDICQRGTSLTIQCQVDSQVTMMFWYRQQPGQSLTLIATANQGSEATYESGFVIDKFPISRPNLTFSTLTVSNMSPEDSSIYLCSVGEGAKRGYTFGSGTRLTVV.